One and the same sample provided the 20 T cell receptor beta chains below, sequenced in a study of CD8 T cells in Susac syndrome. RNA totalling about 0.5 to 1 ug underwent reverse transcription with random hexamers. MiXCR, run by TCRdb on the immunoSEQ multiplex PCR reads, gives a single entry per CDR3 protein. This sample carries about 130,000 distinct CDR3 sequences, roughly 95% of them seen once, and the ten largest clones take more than 0.09%. Input material: CD4+ T cells from PBMCs. These receptors all stem from a human donor in good health.

The V and J genes are TRBV6-6 and TRBJ2-1; TRBD2 matches 7 bases. Germline trimming cut 2 bases from V and 6 bases from J; bases unmatched to any gene: 7. CDR1 and CDR2 from the germline V gene are MNHNY and SVGAGI (reference sequence). CDR3 size: 15 residues. DNA of the CDR3: TGTGCCAGCAGTTACGGCTGGCGGGAGAGCAATGAGCAGTTCTTC. This translates into CASSYGWRESNEQFF.

This clonotype was seen once. DNA for the CDR3: TGCAGCGTTGAAGACCCTAGCGTTCCCACCTACAATGAGCAGTTCTTC. It translates to CSVEDPSVPTYNEQFF. This sequence joins TRBV29-1 and TRBJ2-1; D perhaps matches TRBD2 (6 bases). CDR1 and CDR2 (germline): SQVTM, ANQGSEA. V lost 0 bases and J lost 2, with 14 bases in between. The CDR3 has 16 residues.

J is TRBJ2-5 and V is TRBV30; 9 bases are shared with TRBD1. V lost 8 bases, J lost 5 bases, and 15 bases stayed unmatched. Germline values: CDR1 GTSNPN, CDR2 SVGIG (reference sequence). This CDR3 has 15 amino acids. Written as DNA, the CDR3 is TGTGCCGGGAAACCGGGACAGGGAAGATTCGAGACCCAGTACTTC. It encodes CAGKPGQGRFETQYF.

The chain has TRBV7-2 and TRBJ2-1, with D perhaps given as TRBD1 or TRBD2 (6 bases each). The CDR3 loop spans 15 amino acids. With 1 base removed from V and 0 bases from J, the gap between germline ends came to 7 bases. Per germline, CDR1 SGHTA and CDR2 FQGNSA. CDR3 DNA: TGTGCCAGCAGCTTAGAGGGGGGCTCCTACAATGAGCAGTTCTTC. Its translation: CASSLEGGSYNEQFF.

This chain joins TRBV28 and TRBJ2-7, with 7 bases that match TRBD1. This CDR3 is built from 16 residues. Germline V CDR1 and CDR2: MDHEN, SYDVKM. V gave up 4 bases and J gave up 5 bases; unmatched junction bases: 14. DNA of the CDR3: TGTGCCAGCAGTTCCTCCGGGACCCGAGGGGGCAACGAGCAGTACTTC. Its translation: CASSSSGTRGGNEQYF.

The chain is built from TRBV18 and TRBJ2-3; D is ambiguous. Germline V gene data show CDR1 as KGHSH and CDR2 as LQKENI. Trimming stripped 0 bases from V and 4 bases from J, with 11 bases between. CDR3 size: 15 residues. The CDR3 is CASSPPLGWADTQYF. For the CDR3, the DNA is TGTGCCAGCTCACCACCGTTGGGTTGGGCAGATACGCAGTATTTT.

This chain links TRBV27 with TRBJ2-7, with D perhaps TRBD1 (5 bases). This CDR3 comprises 13 residues. From germline, CDR1 is MNHEY and CDR2 SMNVEV (reference sequence). Deletions cut 2 bases from V and 3 bases from J, with 8 bases between. This CDR3 reads CASSLTDSYEQYF. Here the CDR3 DNA reads TGTGCCAGCAGTTTAACCGACAGCTACGAGCAGTACTTC.

This clonotype showed up just once. The CDR3 DNA is TGTGCCAGCCCAGGTACCAACTATGGCTACACCTTC. This translates into CASPGTNYGYTF. This rearrangement joins TRBV2 to TRBJ1-2, with D unresolved. The CDR3 loop spans 12 amino acids. The V end was cut by 8 bases, the J end by 2 bases, with 9 bases between. Germline CDR1 and CDR2: SNHLY and FYNNEI.

V gene TRBV18 combines with J gene TRBJ2-5; D might be TRBD1 (5 bases). Germline CDR1 reads KGHSH; CDR2 reads LQKENI. V lost 0 bases to trimming and J lost 5 bases, with 10 bases between them. This CDR3 is 14 amino acids long. The CDR3 sequence: CASSPPMGQETQYF. The CDR3, as DNA: TGTGCCAGCTCACCACCTATGGGGCAGGAGACCCAGTACTTC.

The gene calls are TRBV10-3 and TRBJ1-5, with D unresolved. V was clipped by 3 bases and J by 3 bases, with 6 bases between them. This CDR3 contains 13 residues. The V gene's germline CDR1 is ENHRY and CDR2 SYGVKD. The CDR3 coding sequence is TGTGCCATCAGTGAACTTGACAATCAGCCCCAGCATTTT. Amino acid sequence: CAISELDNQPQHF.

V and J are TRBV2 and TRBJ2-7, with TRBD2 matching 7 bases. This CDR3 has 14 amino acids. CDR1 is SNHLY and CDR2 is FYNNEI in the germline V gene. V trimming: 3 bases; J trimming: 10 bases; junction bases outside the gene matches: 12. The CDR3 bases are TGTGCCAGCAGTGACGGGGGGATCGGGTTAAACCAGTACTTC. Translated, it gives CASSDGGIGLNQYF.

The chain is built from TRBV5-1 and TRBJ2-7, with 7 bases fitting TRBD1. Per the germline V gene, CDR1 is SGHRS and CDR2 is YFSETQ. Trimming at V came to 0 bases and at J to 3 bases, leaving 3 bases not matched to a gene. This CDR3 comprises 14 residues. In DNA form, the CDR3 reads TGCGCCAGCAGCTTGGGGGACAGCTTCTACGAGCAGTACTTC. As protein: CASSLGDSFYEQYF.

The rearrangement joins TRBV24-1 to TRBJ1-1, with TRBD1 matching 7 bases. V lost 4 bases, J lost 5 bases, and 6 bases stayed unmatched. Per the germline V gene, CDR1 is KGHDR and CDR2 is SFDVKD. The CDR3 covers 14 residues. CDR3 DNA sequence: TGTGCCACCAGTGAGACAGGGTTTTTGACTGAAGCTTTCTTT. Its translation: CATSETGFLTEAFF.

The gene calls are TRBV18 and TRBJ2-7, with D tentatively TRBD1 (6 bases). Per the germline V gene, CDR1 is KGHSH and CDR2 is LQKENI. The CDR3 is 13 amino acids. With 0 bases removed from V and 5 bases from J, the gap between germline ends came to 8 bases. CDR3 DNA: TGTGCCAGCTCACCACCACAGGGCCACGAGCAGTACTTC. Translated: CASSPPQGHEQYF.

In DNA, the CDR3 is TGTGCCAGCAGTTCTGAATACGCCGGACTAGCGGGAGAAAGTCGTGAGCAGTTCTTC. Amino acid sequence: CASSSEYAGLAGESREQFF. This chain joins TRBV6-2 or TRBV6-3 and TRBJ2-1, with 13 bases matching TRBD2. V trimming: 4 bases; J trimming: 9 bases; junction bases outside the gene matches: 18. The CDR3 runs to 19 residues. Germline V gene data show CDR1 as MNHEY and CDR2 as SVGEGT.

The CDR3 is CASSLAVGPYNEQFF. The CDR3 DNA reads TGCGCCAGCAGCTTGGCCGTCGGACCGTACAATGAGCAGTTCTTC. V is TRBV5-1 and J is TRBJ2-1; D remains unclear. The CDR3 contains 15 residues. Germline V gene lookup returns CDR1 SGHRS and CDR2 YFSETQ. Trimming cost V 0 bases and J 4 bases, with 11 bases left between them.

The rearrangement uses TRBV6-1 and TRBJ2-4; D unclear. Trimming stripped 6 bases from V and 0 bases from J, with 12 bases between. This CDR3 spans 15 amino acids. The germline V gene encodes CDR1 MNHNS and CDR2 SASEGT. CDR3 nucleotide sequence: TGTGCCAGCAGCCCCTCCTCTCCAGCCAAAAACATTCAGTACTTC. Its protein is CASSPSSPAKNIQYF.

This clonotype was detected only once. The chain carries TRBV20-1 and TRBJ2-7; TRBD2 is a possible D gene (5 bases). V was clipped by 1 base and J by 1 base, with 11 bases between them. The CDR3 contains 14 residues. Germline CDR1 is DFQATT and CDR2 is SNEGSKA (reference sequence). CDR3 DNA sequence: TGCAGTGCTAGAGGCGGGCCCTCTTCCTACGAGCAGTACTTC. Translated, it gives CSARGGPSSYEQYF.

The chain uses TRBV6-1 and TRBJ2-5; no definite D call. Looked up from germline, CDR1 is MNHNS and CDR2 is SASEGT. V shed 1 base and J shed 5 bases, with 14 bases lying between them. The CDR3 loop spans 15 amino acids. CDR3 coding DNA: TGTGCCAGCAGTGAAGAAGCCAAAGGTCGCGAGACCCAGTACTTC. It codes for CASSEEAKGRETQYF.

This clonotype was counted only a few times. The genes are TRBV3-1 and TRBJ2-5; D possibly uses TRBD1 or TRBD2 (5 bases each). The CDR3 has 13 residues. Germline V gene sequence: CDR1 LGHDT, CDR2 YNNKEL (reference sequence). The V gene lost 3 bases and the J gene lost 5 bases, with 10 bases spanning the gap. CDR3 sequence: CASSQRGGETQYF. Here the CDR3 DNA reads TGTGCCAGCAGCCAGAGGGGCGGCGAGACCCAGTACTTC.